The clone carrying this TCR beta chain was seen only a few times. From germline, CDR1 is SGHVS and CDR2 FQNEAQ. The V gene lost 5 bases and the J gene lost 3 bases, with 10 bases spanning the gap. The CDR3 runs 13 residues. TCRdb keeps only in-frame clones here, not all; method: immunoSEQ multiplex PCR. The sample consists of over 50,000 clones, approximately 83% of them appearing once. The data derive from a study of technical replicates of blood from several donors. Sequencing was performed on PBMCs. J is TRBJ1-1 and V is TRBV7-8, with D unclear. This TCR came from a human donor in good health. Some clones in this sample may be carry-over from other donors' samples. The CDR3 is CASSLDGDTEAFF. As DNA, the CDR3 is TGTGCCAGCAGCCTCGACGGGGACACTGAAGCTTTCTTT.